A selection of T cell receptor beta chains follows, all from one sample in a study of blood T cells in healthy people across ages. TCRdb re-analysed the 5' RACE reads in MiXCR, keeping a single row per CDR3 protein. The data contain around 580,000 distinct CDR3 sequences, 40% to 55% of them singletons. The sequencing input was blood. These receptors were taken from an elderly man in good health. CDR3s include the opening cysteine and the closing phenylalanine or tryptophan. The order of the fields is clone size, J gene, D gene, V gene, CDR3 DNA, CDR3 protein. D genes are given only for firm matches. Size values are once, few and many counts, or a class for expanded clones, and some rows have none.

>many|TRBJ2-7|TRBD2|TRBV5-1
TGCGCCAGCAGCTTGGATGGCGGGAGCTCCTACGAGCAGTACTTC
CASSLDGGSSYEQYF
>.|TRBJ1-1|.|TRBV20-1
TGCAGTGCTAGAGCTCCGGACAGACCGAACACTGAAGCTTTCTTT
CSARAPDRPNTEAFF
>.|TRBJ1-2|.|TRBV12-3/TRBV12-4
TGTGCCAGCAGTTTCTTCAGTCGGGCGGGCGGGGGCTATGGCTACACCTTC
CASSFFSRAGGGYGYTF
>few|TRBJ2-3|.|TRBV5-1
TGCGCCAGCAGCTTGGACAGACCTGAGACGCAGTATTTT
CASSLDRPETQYF
>many|TRBJ2-1|.|TRBV11-1
TGTGCCAGCGCTCTCCGAGGGGCGGGTGACGATGAGCAGTTCTTC
CASALRGAGDDEQFF
>few|TRBJ2-3|TRBD1|TRBV7-2
TGTGCCAGCAGCCTAAGGGGGCGCGAATCTAGTACAGATACGCAGTATTTT
CASSLRGRESSTDTQYF
>.|TRBJ1-2|.|TRBV3-1
TGTGCCAGCAGCCAAGACGCAGGGGCTAGCTATGGCTACACCTTC
CASSQDAGASYGYTF
>few|TRBJ2-1|.|TRBV7-9
TGTGCCAGCAGCCCTCGTCTTAATAAAGGGCGCTCCTACAATGAGCAGTTCTTC
CASSPRLNKGRSYNEQFF
>.|TRBJ2-7|TRBD1|TRBV6-2/TRBV6-3
TGTGCCAGCAGTTACTCGACAGGGGCGGGCTCCTACGAGCAGTACTTC
CASSYSTGAGSYEQYF
>.|TRBJ2-7|.|TRBV24-1
TGTGCCACCAGTGATGCCGATCCCCCATACGAGCAGTACTTC
CATSDADPPYEQYF
>.|TRBJ1-5|.|TRBV4-2
TGTGCCAGCAGCCAAGCCAGTAGCAATCAGCCCCAGCATTTT
CASSQASSNQPQHF
>.|TRBJ1-1|TRBD1|TRBV7-9
TGTGCCAGCAGCTTAGACCAGGGGGCCGGGACTGAAGCTTTCTTT
CASSLDQGAGTEAFF
>.|TRBJ2-2|.|TRBV7-9
TGTGCCAGCAGCTTAATGGAACTAGCCACCGGGGAGCTGTTTTTT
CASSLMELATGELFF
>few|TRBJ1-2|.|TRBV2
TGTGCCAGCAGTGGACGCAGGGAAGGCGGCTACACCTTC
CASSGRREGGYTF
>.|TRBJ2-7|.|TRBV6-5
TGTGCCAGCACTGGTCCGAGAGGCTACGAGCAGTACTTC
CASTGPRGYEQYF
>few|TRBJ2-5|.|TRBV18
TGTGCCAGCTCACCTAACAGGGGAGGCGAGACCCAGTACTTC
CASSPNRGGETQYF
>.|TRBJ1-3|TRBD1|TRBV6-6
TGTGCCAGCGCGACAGGGGAGGATGGAAACACCATATATTTT
CASATGEDGNTIYF
>.|TRBJ2-7|TRBD1|TRBV28
TGTGCCAGCAGACCCCACGGGACAGGGGGCTACGAGCAGTACTTC
CASRPHGTGGYEQYF
>.|TRBJ2-3|TRBD2|TRBV5-1
TGCGCCAGCAGTGCCGGGACTAGCGTTTCTACAGATACGCAGTATTTT
CASSAGTSVSTDTQYF
>few|TRBJ1-2|.|TRBV6-1
TGTGCCAGGGGGCAGCCTCCCTATGGCTACACCTTC
CARGQPPYGYTF
>.|TRBJ1-2|TRBD1|TRBV7-2
TGTGCCAGTAGCGGACGGGACAGGGATTCTTCTGGCTACACCTTC
CASSGRDRDSSGYTF
>.|TRBJ2-2|.|TRBV6-5
TGTGCCACCTTCCTGATCCCGAACACCGGGGAGCTGTTTTTT
CATFLIPNTGELFF